This T cell receptor (beta chain) was documented in a study (dated by TCRdb to between 2015 and 2016). From the cysteine through the phenylalanine, the CDR3 covers 13 amino acids. Only the CDR3 region is kept as DNA, spanning 39 bases read in frame from base 1. Trimming removed 8 bases from V and 3 bases from J; the gene matches leave 4 bases unexplained. For CDR1 and CDR2, the germline V gene (reference sequence) lists LNHDA and SQIVND. Details on this clonotype: Its antigen is still unknown. No base qualities exist here, and no much larger clone lies one base off it.

Library method: RT-PCR. Sequencing was carried out with an Illumina MiSeq. The public reads were reprocessed in TCRdb via fastp at Q25 and MiXCR, keeping in-frame beta chains. Merged by CDR3 protein, the rows form single entries marked with the most common genes and DNA. Present in this sample are approximately 720,000 distinct CDR3 sequences, more than 13% of which were seen just once. 3.6% of the sample belongs to the ten largest clones. This receptor was obtained from a female donor in good health, serving as a healthy control. Specimen: memory CD4+ T cells from blood. The chain is assembled from TRBV19 and TRBJ2-3, and 8 junction bases match TRBD1. The DNA reads TGTGCCAGTGCCGGGACAGGAACAGATACGCAGTATTTT. This is translated as CASAGTGTDTQYF.